This T cell receptor (beta chain) was obtained from a study of blood T cell repertoires in COVID-19. There are 12 residues in the CDR3. Trimming left V 2 bases short and J 2 bases short, with 3 bases between. Germline CDR1 reads MNHEY; CDR2 reads SVGEGT. This clone has only a few counts. Original data processing: How many nucleated cells were present was estimated from reference gene primer amplification. The data were produced by immunoSEQ multiplex PCR, yet TCRdb's version contains in-frame clones alone and is incomplete. The D gene and trimming were derived from the DNA, and the V and J assignments and clone size from that table. The sample holds about 70,000 clones, around 80% seen once.

The chain carries TRBV6-2 or TRBV6-3 and TRBJ1-2; D unresolved. This sequence was found in a man between 65 and 79 years old who had recovered from COVID-19. Sequencing was carried out using peripheral blood. CDR3 coding DNA: TGTGCCAGCAGTTACCAAAACTATGGCTACACCTTC. Amino acids: CASSYQNYGYTF.